This is a list of T cell receptor beta chains from one sample in a study of T cell responses to AZD1222 COVID-19 vaccine. Produced via immunoSEQ multiplex PCR; TCRdb's table is partial and in-frame only. The sample carries under 200,000 clones, approximately 90% recorded once. The starting material was peripheral blood, obtained 28 days after the second dose of the MenACWY control vaccine. These receptors came from an adult who received the MenACWY meningococcal vaccine as a control. CDR3s include the opening cysteine and the closing phenylalanine or tryptophan. The D gene is left open where the match is weak. For some rows the clone size is stated as once, few or many, or as a class when expanded; others skip it.

.,.,TRBV30,TRBJ2-1,TGTGCCTGGAGCGGGGGGCTATGGGAGCAGTTCTTC,CAWSGGLWEQFF
.,.,TRBV5-1,TRBJ2-7,TGCGCCAGCAGCTTGAGCGGTTATTACGAGCAGTACTTC,CASSLSGYYEQYF
.,.,TRBV18,TRBJ1-1,TGTGCCAGCTCACCACAGGGTGAAGCTTTCTTT,CASSPQGEAFF
.,once,TRBV19,TRBJ2-7,TGTGCCAGTAAGGCCGCGGGGTTCTACGAGCAGTACTTC,CASKAAGFYEQYF
.,.,TRBV6-1,TRBJ1-2,TGTGCCAGCAGTGACGACAGCTGGGATGGCTACACCTTC,CASSDDSWDGYTF
.,.,TRBV5-1,TRBJ2-1,TGCGCCAGCAGCTCGGCGAAAAATGAGCAGTTCTTC,CASSSAKNEQFF
.,.,TRBV4-3,TRBJ1-4,TGCGCCAGCAGCCAACGGGGGAGGGCGGATGAAAAACTGTTTTTT,CASSQRGRADEKLFF
TRBD2,.,TRBV24-1,TRBJ2-2,TGTGCCACCAATGGACTAGTGGGCGGGGAGCTGTTTTTT,CATNGLVGGELFF
TRBD1,.,TRBV30,TRBJ2-7,TGTGCCGGGGGGAGATTCGGGACAGGGGTCTACGAGCAGTACTTC,CAGGRFGTGVYEQYF
.,.,TRBV11-1,TRBJ2-3,TGTGCCAGCAGCTTAGCGCGGGGCCCAGATACGCAGTATTTT,CASSLARGPDTQYF
.,.,TRBV6-5,TRBJ1-4,TGTGCCAGCAGTTACTCTCCGCAGGGAGTCGAAAAACTGTTTTTT,CASSYSPQGVEKLFF
.,.,TRBV7-9,TRBJ1-4,TGTGCCAGCAGCTCTTATACGCAGGGGTACGAAAAACTGTTTTTT,CASSSYTQGYEKLFF
.,.,TRBV27,TRBJ1-1,TGTGCCAGCAGCCCGAATAAGGATTCTAACACTGAAGCTTTCTTT,CASSPNKDSNTEAFF
.,.,TRBV6-8,TRBJ1-3,TGTGCCAGCTTCTATTTGGGGTCCCATCCTGGAAACACCATATATTTT,CASFYLGSHPGNTIYF
.,.,TRBV19,TRBJ2-1,TGTGCCAGTAGTATACCCCTGCTGGGGAATGAGCAGTTCTTC,CASSIPLLGNEQFF
TRBD2,.,TRBV11-2,TRBJ2-7,TGTGCCGCGGGGCTAGCGGGAGCGCAGTACTTC,CAAGLAGAQYF
.,.,TRBV6-2/TRBV6-3,TRBJ2-1,TGTGCCAGCAGTTCCCTGGGAGGGGGAGGCTCCTACAATGAGCAGTTCTTC,CASSSLGGGGSYNEQFF
.,.,TRBV9,TRBJ1-3,TGTGCCAGCAGCGTCAGCGGAGTAGATGGAAACACCATATATTTT,CASSVSGVDGNTIYF
TRBD2,.,TRBV3-1/TRBV3-2,TRBJ2-7,TGTGCCAGCAGCCAAACCCTGGGACTAGCGGGAGACGAGCAGTACTTC,CASSQTLGLAGDEQYF
.,.,TRBV29-1,TRBJ1-2,TGCAGCGCGCCGAACAGGGACGACTATGGCTACACCTTC,CSAPNRDDYGYTF
TRBD1,.,TRBV9,TRBJ1-6,TGTGCCAGCAGCGTGGGGACAGGGAATTCACCCCTCCACTTT,CASSVGTGNSPLHF
.,once,TRBV27,TRBJ2-5,TGTGCCAGCAGCCCTTCGGGACAGACCCAGTACTTC,CASSPSGQTQYF
.,.,TRBV9,TRBJ2-1,TGTGCCAGCAGCGTAGGGGGGTTTAAGTTGGATGAGCAGTTCTTC,CASSVGGFKLDEQFF
.,.,TRBV5-1,TRBJ1-1,TGCGCCAGCAGCTTGGCCGGAGGGGCGAACACTGAAGCTTTCTTT,CASSLAGGANTEAFF
TRBD1,.,TRBV3-1/TRBV3-2,TRBJ2-5,TGTGCCAGCAGCACCCGGACAGGGCAAGAGACCCAGTACTTC,CASSTRTGQETQYF
TRBD2,.,TRBV14,TRBJ2-3,TGTGCCAGCAGCCAAAAGACTAGCGGGAGGGCCAAAGATACGCAGTATTTT,CASSQKTSGRAKDTQYF